The 5 T cell receptor beta chains below come from one sample, sequenced in a study of shared T cell receptors in the human thymus (dated by TCRdb to 2020 to 2023). Library method: the immunoSEQ multiplex PCR assay. Held by TCRdb, this immuneACCESS table contains in-frame sequences only and omits some clones. Under half of the omission traces to an unresolved V gene where checked; the cause of the rest is unknown. The sample data list some 700,000 clones, and around 85% of these were observed just once. Over 0.008% of the sample lies in the top ten. The sample was also reused in another study, on human thymus T cells.

What was sequenced was thymocytes. The receptors come from a girl less than two years old with a congenital heart defect. Donor details come from another sample of the same person, matched by shared clones.

CDR3 nucleotide sequence: TGCGCCAGCAGCTTGGGGGACTTGAAAGAGACCCAGTACTTC. This encodes CASSLGDLKETQYF. The chain uses TRBV5-1 and TRBJ2-5, with D tentatively TRBD2 (6 bases). The length of the CDR3 is 14 residues. Germline values: CDR1 SGHRS, CDR2 YFSETQ. The V and J ends lost 0 bases and 3 bases respectively, with 9 bases between them.

This chain joins TRBV2 and TRBJ1-2; no definite D call. The V end lost 9 bases, the J end lost 3 bases, and 8 bases lay between the germline ends. Germline V gives CDR1 SNHLY, CDR2 FYNNEI. CDR3 length: 11 amino acids. CDR3 nucleotide sequence: TGTGCCAGAGACACCCACTATGGCTACACCTTC. Translation: CARDTHYGYTF.

A note on this clone: Other DNA sequences in this sample translate to the same CDR3. The chain carries TRBV7-9 and TRBJ2-7; D is perhaps TRBD1 (6 bases). The CDR3 loop spans 14 amino acids. CDR1 is SEHNR, CDR2 FQNEAQ, per germline (reference sequence). Trimming pared 1 base from V and 3 bases from J, leaving 10 bases between. The DNA for the CDR3 is TGTGCCAGCAGCTTAGGCACAGGGAACTACGAGCAGTACTTC. Its protein is CASSLGTGNYEQYF.

J is TRBJ2-7 and V is TRBV28, with D perhaps matching TRBD2 (7 bases). Germline V gene data show CDR1 as MDHEN and CDR2 as SYDVKM. This CDR3 contains 16 residues. V gave up 2 bases and J gave up 1 base, with 15 bases separating them. The CDR3 spells CASSLMTGGGSYEQYF. CDR3 DNA sequence: TGTGCCAGCAGTTTAATGACGGGGGGCGGGTCCTACGAGCAGTACTTC.

V is TRBV5-1 and J is TRBJ2-3; D might be TRBD1 (5 bases). The germline V and J ends were trimmed by 1 base and 0 bases, with 24 bases remaining between them. Germline V gives CDR1 SGHRS, CDR2 YFSETQ. The CDR3 runs to 20 residues. The CDR3 protein is CASSLFRNGAQGPSTDTQYF. The CDR3 DNA follows: TGCGCCAGCAGCTTGTTTAGGAATGGGGCGCAGGGCCCTAGCACAGATACGCAGTATTTT.